This T cell receptor beta chain was profiled in a study of regulatory T cells in long-lasting Graves disease. General study findings and limits: Lower TCR diversity was seen in persistent Graves' patients than in newly diagnosed ones.

The CDR3 is made up of 14 amino acids. Germline CDR1 and CDR2: MNHEY and SMNVEV (reference sequence). The time point is: newly diagnosed GD, antithyroid drugs for less than 3 months. Extracted PBMC RNA gave rise to the TCR library. Building of the TCR beta libraries involved iRepertoire HTBI primers and Arm-PCR of CDR3 regions. TCRdb called the multiplex PCR reads again in MiXCR, with one record for every CDR3 protein. Of 450,000 to 600,000 distinct CDR3 sequences listed, roughly 13% were seen once; the top ten hold over 7.5%. Many counts were recorded for this clonotype. Its antigen is not known. The junction and the germline gene differ at one end; a read error may be behind it. The same data also contributed to another study, on T cells in Graves' hyperthyroidism and ophthalmopathy. That source notes: Those patients with uncontrolled infection, other autoimmune disease, pregnancy or lactation were excluded. The TCR CDR3 first-round RT-PCR relied on the HTBI primer set.

Source: peripheral blood mononuclear cells (PBMCs), taken at new diagnosis, from a patient treated with antithyroid drugs. This TCR derives from a man aged 25 to 40 with Graves disease. The chain combines TRBV27 with TRBJ1-3, with a tentative D call TRBD1 (6 bases). The DNA for the CDR3 is TGTGCCTGCAGGGGCGTCTTCGCTCGAAACACCATATATTTT. Protein product: CACRGVFARNTIYF.